The present T cell receptor beta chain was sequenced within a study of blood T cell repertoires in COVID-19. About the research overall: The cDNA or gDNA used as material had been derived from T cells, B-cell-depleted T cells, or PBMCs.

Sequencing used immunoSEQ multiplex PCR; TCRdb keeps in-frame clones, though not all of them. The repertoire includes 150,000 to 200,000 clones, roughly 83% of them detected once, and roughly 5.7% sits in the top ten. In Seattle, patients joined the study during active infection and were tracked longitudinally. Trimming removed 7 bases from V and 2 bases from J; junction bases left unmatched: 15. This CDR3 contains 17 residues. Germline V gene sequence: CDR1 SNHLY, CDR2 FYNNEI. This clonotype originated in a woman between 35 and 50 years old with COVID-19, enrolled during active disease. This chain uses TRBV2 with TRBJ2-7; TRBD2 agrees at 9 bases. Sequenced sample: peripheral blood. The CDR3 here is CASTYPGVAGEPYEQYF. For the CDR3, the DNA is TGTGCCAGCACGTATCCCGGAGTAGCGGGAGAACCCTACGAGCAGTACTTC.